A selection of T cell receptor beta chains follows, all from one sample in a study of cytomegalovirus exposure and HLA in healthy donors. Clones were read by immunoSEQ multiplex PCR, and TCRdb kept only the in-frame ones, dropping some. This table holds approximately 140,000 clones, around 83% found once. Sample: PBMCs. The source of these receptors is a man aged 45-65 years in good health and CMV-seronegative. Both conserved end residues are part of each CDR3. A D gene is named only where the DNA matches it firmly.

V: TRBV4-2; J: TRBJ2-3; D: TRBD2; DNA: TGTGCCAGCAGCCAAGAAATGAGCGGGGGGGCGGGTACAGATACGCAGTATTTT; CDR3: CASSQEMSGGAGTDTQYF
V: TRBV5-1; J: TRBJ2-7; D: TRBD1; DNA: TGCGCCAGCAGCTTGGCCCCCGGGACAGGGGCTAGAAGGGTGTACGAGCAGTACTTC; CDR3: CASSLAPGTGARRVYEQYF
V: TRBV4-1; J: TRBJ1-2; D: NA; DNA: TGCGCCAGCAGCCAACCACGGGGGGCGCTTTCTAACTATGGCTACACCTTC; CDR3: CASSQPRGALSNYGYTF
V: TRBV30; J: TRBJ1-6; D: NA; DNA: TGTGCCTGGAGTGTACCGAAGCTGCGGAATTCACCCCTCCACTTT; CDR3: CAWSVPKLRNSPLHF
V: TRBV6-5; J: TRBJ2-3; D: NA; DNA: TGTGCCAGCAGCAGGTCAGATACGCAGTATTTT; CDR3: CASSRSDTQYF
V: TRBV5-1; J: TRBJ1-1; D: NA; DNA: TGCGCCAGCAGCTTGGCCTTTGGAGCGAACACTGAAGCTTTCTTT; CDR3: CASSLAFGANTEAFF
V: TRBV6-5; J: TRBJ2-3; D: TRBD2; DNA: TGTGCCAGCAGTCCACTAGCGGGGGGGCCAGATACGCAGTATTTT; CDR3: CASSPLAGGPDTQYF
V: TRBV4-1; J: TRBJ1-1; D: TRBD1; DNA: TGCGCCAGCAGCCAAGGACAGGGGCCGAACACTGAAGCTTTCTTT; CDR3: CASSQGQGPNTEAFF
V: TRBV5-5; J: TRBJ1-1; D: NA; DNA: TGTGCCAGCAGCTTGGGGGAGTCCGATGGGGGGGCTTTCTTT; CDR3: CASSLGESDGGAFF
V: TRBV18; J: TRBJ1-4; D: NA; DNA: TGTGCCAGCTCACGCGGGTTGGCGTCAACTAATGAAAAACTGTTTTTT; CDR3: CASSRGLASTNEKLFF
V: TRBV10-3; J: TRBJ2-3; D: NA; DNA: TGTGCCATCAGTGTTGAGCGGGGCACAGATACGCAGTATTTT; CDR3: CAISVERGTDTQYF
V: TRBV4-3; J: TRBJ1-1; D: NA; DNA: TGCGCCAGCAGCCAAGAGGGAGGGGGGGCCACTGAAGCTTTCTTT; CDR3: CASSQEGGGATEAFF
V: TRBV2; J: TRBJ2-5; D: TRBD2; DNA: TGTGCCAGCAGTGGGTTCGGTAGCGGGGGGACTCGGACCCAAGAGACCCAGTACTTC; CDR3: CASSGFGSGGTRTQETQYF